Listed here are 24 T cell receptor beta chains from one sample, sequenced in a study of blood T cell repertoires in COVID-19. Data came from immunoSEQ multiplex PCR; TCRdb stores just in-frame clones and leaves some out. This table holds tens of thousands of clones, roughly 74% found once. The specimen was peripheral blood. Receptor source: a man at least 80 years old with acute or convalescent COVID-19.

The chain carries TRBV7-2 and TRBJ2-3; 11 nucleotides agree with TRBD2. Trimming at V came to 2 bases and at J to 4 bases, leaving 2 bases not matched to a gene. Looked up from germline, CDR1 is SGHTA and CDR2 is FQGNSA. The CDR3 has 15 residues. As DNA, the CDR3 is TGTGCCAGCAGCTTACTAGCGGGAGGCGCAGATACGCAGTATTTT. Translation: CASSLLAGGADTQYF.

Notes on this clone: Other DNA sequences in the same sample also yield this CDR3. The rearrangement links TRBV19 to TRBJ2-1; TRBD2 aligns across 13 bases. CDR1 is LNHDA, CDR2 SQIVND, per germline (reference sequence). V trimming: 6 bases; J trimming: 0 bases; junction bases outside the gene matches: 2. The CDR3 is 16 residues long. The CDR3: CASSRTSGSSYNEQFF. The CDR3 bases are TGTGCCAGTAGCAGGACTAGCGGGAGCTCCTACAATGAGCAGTTCTTC.

The rearrangement uses TRBV10-3 and TRBJ1-1; possible D gene TRBD1, 5 bases. The germline V and J ends were trimmed by 11 bases and 2 bases, with 18 bases remaining between them. The CDR3 totals 14 residues. The germline CDR1 and CDR2 sequences are ENHRY and SYGVKD. Written as DNA, the CDR3 is TGTGCCGCCTCTTCTTTGGACACAAACACTGAAGCTTTCTTT. Its translation: CAASSLDTNTEAFF.

The chain's CDR3 is CASSEQGTGGGYTF. The CDR3 DNA sequence: TGTGCCAGCAGTGAACAGGGGACAGGAGGGGGCTACACCTTC. The J gene is TRBJ1-2, the V gene TRBV25-1; 8 bases match TRBD1. Germline V lookup: CDR1 MGHDK, CDR2 SYGVNS. This CDR3 contains 14 residues. The V gene end was trimmed by 2 bases and the J gene end by 8 bases; junction bases not matched to a gene: 7.

This clone was counted a few times. The chain uses TRBV19 and TRBJ2-3; 7 bases fit TRBD2. V was pared by 3 bases and J by 0 bases, with 6 bases of the junction left unmatched. Germline CDR1 and CDR2: LNHDA and SQIVND (reference sequence). The CDR3 totals 16 residues. The CDR3 DNA reads as TGTGCCAGTAGTATCCAAGCGGGAACTAGCACAGATACGCAGTATTTT. Translating gives CASSIQAGTSTDTQYF.

The sample holds a few counts of this clone. The DNA of the CDR3 is TGTGCCAGCAGCCAAGCGTATTCCTCCTACGAGCAGTACTTC. Translated, it gives CASSQAYSSYEQYF. The chain recombines TRBV3-1 (or the pseudogene TRBV3-2) with TRBJ2-7; D gene uncertain. The germline V gene encodes CDR1 LGHDT and CDR2 YNNKEL (reference sequence). The CDR3 is 14 residues long. V lost 1 base and J 0 bases, leaving 7 bases between the germline ends.

V is TRBV29-1 and J is TRBJ1-5, with D perhaps matching TRBD1 (6 bases). Germline assignment: CDR1 SQVTM and CDR2 ANQGSEA. The CDR3 spans 15 residues. The V end was cut by 5 bases, the J end by 4 bases, with 18 bases between. In DNA form, the CDR3 reads TGCAGCGTTATCTTGGACAGCACCGATAATCAGCCCCAGCATTTT. This codes for CSVILDSTDNQPQHF.

The chain carries TRBV9 and TRBJ2-1; maybe TRBD1 (7 bases). Germline CDR1 reads SGDLS; CDR2 reads YYNGEE. CDR3 length equals 16 residues. V lost 4 bases and J lost 6, with 20 bases in between. The CDR3 here is CASSPSGGFIGNEQFF. The CDR3 coding sequence is TGTGCCAGCAGCCCCTCAGGGGGGTTCATAGGCAATGAGCAGTTCTTC.

The V and J genes are TRBV12-3 or TRBV12-4 and TRBJ2-5; D is perhaps TRBD2 (6 bases). This CDR3 contains 13 residues. V gave up 5 bases and J gave up 4 bases, with 11 bases separating them. In nucleotides, the CDR3 is TGTGCCAGCAGTGAGCCGGAGGGAGAGACCCAGTACTTC. Protein sequence: CASSEPEGETQYF.

This rearrangement joins TRBV6-6 to TRBJ2-7; maybe TRBD1 (6 bases). The V end lost 4 bases, the J end lost 6 bases, and 13 bases lay between the germline ends. Germline-derived CDR1 and CDR2 are MNHNY and SVGAGI (reference sequence). CDR3 length: 13 residues. Here the CDR3 DNA reads TGTGCCAGCAGTTGGGGGCTACTCCGCGAGCAGTACTTC. Its protein product is CASSWGLLREQYF.

This clone occurred a few times. J is TRBJ2-3 and V is TRBV28; 7 bases match TRBD2. Trimming removed 4 bases from V and 1 base from J; junction bases left unmatched: 8. Germline V gene data show CDR1 as MDHEN and CDR2 as SYDVKM. CDR3 length: 16 residues. The CDR3 spells CASSSLGGGRTDTQYF. CDR3 nucleotides: TGTGCCAGCAGTTCCCTGGGGGGAGGGCGCACAGATACGCAGTATTTT.

The chain has TRBV4-2 and TRBJ2-7; maybe TRBD2 (6 bases). Germline V gene sequence: CDR1 LGHNA, CDR2 YNFKEQ. The CDR3 has 15 amino acids. V dropped 5 bases and J dropped 0 bases, with 14 bases sitting between them. Here the CDR3 DNA reads TGTGCCAGCAGCTTTCGGGACGGGAGCTCCTACGAGCAGTACTTC. This gives the protein CASSFRDGSSYEQYF.

This chain joins TRBV27 and TRBJ1-3; D gene unclear. CDR3 size: 16 residues. With 4 bases removed from V and 0 bases from J, the gap between germline ends came to 13 bases. Germline V CDR1 and CDR2: MNHEY, SMNVEV (reference sequence). The CDR3 region is CASSSLAGISGNTIYF. The CDR3 nucleotides read TGTGCCAGCAGTTCGTTAGCCGGGATCTCTGGAAACACCATATATTTT.

V and J are TRBV19 and TRBJ2-5; 10 bases are shared with TRBD2. CDR3 size: 15 residues. Germline-derived CDR1 and CDR2 are LNHDA and SQIVND (reference sequence). Germline trimming cut 3 bases from V and 7 bases from J; bases unmatched to any gene: 8. CDR3 sequence reads: CASSMVTSGPGTQYF. The CDR3 nucleotides are TGTGCCAGTAGTATGGTGACTAGCGGGCCGGGGACCCAGTACTTC.

V gene TRBV19 combines with J gene TRBJ2-7; D is unclear. The CDR3 is made up of 14 amino acids. Trimming shortened V by 5 bases and J by 0 bases, and 11 bases separated the two germline ends. Germline V gene lookup returns CDR1 LNHDA and CDR2 SQIVND (reference sequence). The CDR3 bases are TGTGCCAGTAGTGGTTCTAAGCCCTCCTACGAGCAGTACTTC. It specifies CASSGSKPSYEQYF.

The gene calls are TRBV6-6 and TRBJ2-3; tentative D call: TRBD2 (5 bases). The CDR3 extends over 11 amino acids. V was shortened by 11 bases and J by 5 bases, with 11 bases between the two germline ends. Germline V gene data show CDR1 as MNHNY and CDR2 as SVGAGI (reference sequence). The CDR3, as DNA: TGTGCCTGCCAGGCGGGAGATACGCAGTATTTT. Translating it yields CACQAGDTQYF.

The chain uses TRBV6-1 and TRBJ1-5; no reliable D call. Germline V gives CDR1 MNHNS, CDR2 SASEGT. Trimming took off 2 bases at V and 2 bases at J, with 7 bases between the two ends. The CDR3 is 14 residues long. CDR3 nucleotide sequence: TGTGCCAGCAGTGAAAGACTCGGCAATCAGCCCCAGCATTTT. Protein sequence: CASSERLGNQPQHF.

The rearrangement joins TRBV28 to TRBJ2-7; 8 positions match TRBD1. The CDR3 spans 15 residues. The germline V gene encodes CDR1 MDHEN and CDR2 SYDVKM. V was pared by 5 bases and J by 7 bases, with 13 bases of the junction left unmatched. DNA of the CDR3: TGTGCCAGCAGTCCAACAACAGGGGGATTTTGGGAGCAGTACTTC. Its protein is CASSPTTGGFWEQYF. Supplemented by reference TRBV28 and TRBJ2-7, the full variable domain reads DVKVTQSSRYLVKRTGEKVFLECVQDMDHENMFWYRQDPGLGLRLIYFSYDVKMKEKGDIPEGYSVSREKKERFSLILESASTNQTSMYLCASSPTTGGFWEQYFGPGTRLTVT.

The chain joins TRBV11-3 to TRBJ2-2, with a weak D call TRBD2 (6 bases). The V end lost 1 base, the J end lost 6 bases, and 9 bases lay between the germline ends. Germline V lookup: CDR1 SGHNT, CDR2 YENEEA. The CDR3 extends over 14 amino acids. The chain's CDR3 is CASSLGRVAGELFF. In nucleotides, the CDR3 is TGTGCCAGCAGCTTAGGGAGGGTAGCCGGGGAGCTGTTTTTT.

The rearrangement joins TRBV7-3 to TRBJ2-2; D unresolved. The CDR3 consists of 14 residues. V lost 3 bases and J lost 4, with 9 bases in between. Germline CDR1 reads SGHTA; CDR2 reads FQGTGA. The DNA of the CDR3 is TGTGCCAGCAGCTTCCGACACGGCACCGGGGAGCTGTTTTTT. Amino acid sequence: CASSFRHGTGELFF.

The chain links TRBV7-9 to TRBJ2-5; 7 bases are shared with TRBD2. V dropped 5 bases and J dropped 1; count of bases not matched to a gene: 10. The CDR3 is 16 residues long. CDR1 SEHNR and CDR2 FQNEAQ come from the germline V gene (reference sequence). CDR3 residues: CASSPRIGRSQETQYF. CDR3 bases: TGTGCCAGCAGCCCCCGGATCGGGAGGTCCCAAGAGACCCAGTACTTC.

This chain links TRBV28 with TRBJ1-2; 10 bases fit TRBD1. CDR3 length: 14 residues. CDR1 and CDR2 (germline): MDHEN, SYDVKM. V gave up 6 bases and J gave up 7 bases; unmatched junction bases: 8. The CDR3 sequence is CASRETTGGSGYTF. CDR3 bases: TGTGCCAGCAGGGAAACGACAGGGGGCAGTGGCTACACCTTC.

The J gene is TRBJ1-1, the V gene TRBV18; D gene unclear. Trimming pared 6 bases from V and 4 bases from J, leaving 18 bases between. The V gene's germline CDR1 is KGHSH and CDR2 LQKENI. This CDR3 has 15 amino acids. This CDR3 is CASSPLPFGVTEAFF. For the CDR3, the DNA is TGTGCCAGCTCCCCCTTACCCTTTGGAGTCACTGAAGCTTTCTTT.

This clone was recorded only once. This chain links TRBV20-1 with TRBJ2-1, with D perhaps assigned TRBD1 or TRBD2 (5 bases each). CDR1 is DFQATT, CDR2 SNEGSKA, per germline (reference sequence). CDR3 size: 15 residues. V was pared by 3 bases and J by 4 bases, with 16 bases between. The CDR3 sequence is CSASGTEEVYNEQFF. The CDR3 nucleotides read TGCAGTGCTAGTGGGACGGAGGAGGTGTACAATGAGCAGTTCTTC.